This T cell receptor beta chain came from a study of cytomegalovirus exposure and HLA in healthy donors listed by TCRdb under 2017. With respect to the entire study: In an earlier analysis of roughly 590 of the donors, about 270 Gb of sequence data and 90 million to 130 million unique TCR beta sequences from 180 million or so T cells were reported. An early release that covered approximately 600 HLA-typed donors contained 250 to 350 gigabases of sequencing data and tens of millions of unique TCR sequences. Among the roughly 390 genotyped donors, roughly 80% belonged to the genetic ancestry cluster associated with self-reported Caucasian donors. The study aimed to test whether cataloging public T cell receptors could reveal signatures of past pathogen exposure. The T cell repertoires of under 700 subjects were profiled by immunosequencing and related to cytomegalovirus serostatus. A separate validation cohort of 100 to 150 different subjects was used in addition to the 666-subject first cohort. To predict cytomegalovirus infection status, the study brought together high-throughput TCR immunosequencing, statistical association of individual TCRs with disease status, and machine learning. To study patterns of TCR occurrence, a later analysis re-analyzed previously published TCR beta repertoires from 550 to 800 donors and added high-resolution HLA genotyping. In the later analysis, no new phenotypic data were used to find candidate immune exposures; instead, reliance was placed on TCR beta sequences and their occurrence across donors. An earlier analysis of 587 of the donors used high-throughput TCR beta sequencing to judge whether each TCR beta V gene segment behaved as functional or pseudogenic. Alongside the repertoire data, information on donor age, sex, ethnicity and CMV serostatus was compiled. In a later genetic analysis, genome-wide SNP genotypes for about three fifths of the roughly 670 donors were used, and that subset was treated as a discovery cohort. Every discovery cohort repertoire had been produced on one sequencing platform. HLA typing included class I and class II loci at four-digit resolution. The number of donors typed differed by locus, with about 629-630 for A, B, C, DRB1 and DQB1, around 500 for DQA1, over 600 for DPA1, and about 450 for DPB1. Because of strong linkage in the cohort, roughly five DR-DQ haplotypes were treated as single units for association and clustering. Among about 400 genotyped donors of the cohort, an average of approximately 200,000 unique TCR beta nucleotide sequences was sequenced per donor, of which 15% to 20% were non-productive. Beyond this particular receptor, the publication reports: According to a later analysis, TCR association rates differed among HLA loci, with DRB1 alleles showing the most associated TCRs and HLA-C alleles showing the fewest. It was suggested by the authors that the approach could potentially be generalized to other disease states and immunological phenotypes. Because counts were too low, around 18 rarely observed V segments, including chromosome 9 orphons, were left out of the earlier analysis of approximately 580 of the donors. The sequencing pipeline was judged likely to have produced a cluster of highly shared sequence variants as a technical artifact. Correlated functional status among segregating V segments might reflect linkage disequilibrium, but an unknown experimental factor could not be ruled out. In a later analysis, around 17,000 TCR beta sequences were associated with specific HLA alleles at a false discovery rate of 0.05. The classifier was reported to diagnose cytomegalovirus status with high specificity and sensitivity in both the original cohort and the validation cohort. A later analysis found that most CMV-associated TCR beta chains appeared HLA-restricted, with HLA associations seemingly driven largely by CMV exposure. Because some donors lacked HLA typing at each locus, the association tests relied only on the typed subset. According to a later analysis, parvovirus B19, influenza, CMV and Epstein-Barr virus appeared linked to several top co-occurrence clusters. Most TCR sequences were seen in very few donors, while some public TCRs were found in many individuals. In a later analysis, HLA-associated TCR beta chains showed more clonal expansion and lower generation probabilities than non-associated chains that were equally common. A later genetic analysis associated a missense DCLRE1C variant with V-gene and J-gene trimming of TCR beta chains, and an independent cohort replicated the association. Compared with the roughly 670-donor mean, donors in an Asian-associated ancestry cluster had fewer N-insertions in productive TCRs, according to a later genetic analysis. Strong co-occurrence of HLA alleles, especially DR and DQ, made assigning TCR associations to individual alleles difficult. A few of the identified cytomegalovirus-associated TCR beta chains were confirmed in vitro to be specific for cytomegalovirus antigens. This cohort had only TCR beta chains sequenced, and the lack of alpha or paired-chain data limited which features could be detected. Some IMGT-functional V segments, including TRBV6-2 and TRBV6-3, could not be told apart with the 87-base-pair reads, so those segments were excluded. A further reported finding was that TCR beta sequences accurately predicted the HLA-A and HLA-B alleles for most subjects in the first cohort. The study gave a list of 150 to 200 TCR beta chains associated with cytomegalovirus. An earlier analysis of roughly 570 of the donors showed that most TCR beta V segments appeared in productive rearrangements either about 87% or about 30% of the time, which broadly matched IMGT annotations. Roughly uniform sequencing depth across donors was assumed in presence/absence analyses, although this assumption may not hold. CMV serostatus was the only immune exposure information available for the cohort.

A remark on this clone: Its antigen has not been determined.

The V end loses 2 bases and the J end loses 6 bases, and a stretch of 8 bases separates them. The CDR3, from cysteine to phenylalanine, totals 13 residues. Only the CDR3 DNA is retained, 39 bases long and in frame from the first base. CDR1 and CDR2 were assigned from the germline V gene (reference sequence) as LNHDA and SQIVND. Library creation used the immunoSEQ multiplex PCR assay. The multiplex PCR relied on a mix of 60 forward primers for TCR Vbeta segments and 13 reverse primers for TCR Jbeta segments. The CDR3 region of rearranged TCR beta genes was amplified from genomic DNA by a multiplex PCR assay. On the Illumina HiSeq System, the amplified TCR beta libraries were sequenced as 87-base-pair reads. On the authors' methods: A later analysis tallied around 80 million unique TCR beta chains across the 666 repertoires, and roughly 11 million of those chains were shared by two or more donors. Raw reads were error-corrected and collapsed into unique sequences by a nearest-neighbor algorithm in which closely related sequences were merged to remove PCR and sequencing errors. CDR3 sequences were aligned to IMGT reference sequences to assign V, D and J gene segments. Each retained sequence needed at least a six-nucleotide match to both a V gene segment and a J gene segment. Rearrangements were classified as productive when the CDR3 lacked stop codons and remained in frame with V and J, and all other rearrangements were classified as non-productive. Following IMGT convention, CDR3 was defined as the stretch from the second conserved V-encoded cysteine to the conserved J-encoded phenylalanine. In an earlier analysis of approximately 500 of the donors, sequences lacking an unambiguous match to a single V gene segment were excluded. An earlier analysis of roughly 590 of the donors called V segments functional above 56.7% productive rearrangements and segregating when the between-donor standard deviation exceeded 5%. A statistical classification framework was built for diagnosing cytomegalovirus status from the catalog of TCR beta chain sequences. V and J gene assignment, in a later analysis, came from comparing TCR nucleotide sequences with IMGT/GENE-DB human TR gene sequences. A later analysis assigned CDR3 sequences and most-parsimonious VDJ recombination scenarios with the TCRdist pipeline. In a later analysis, every TCR beta chain was defined by the combination of its CDR3 amino acid sequence and its V-gene family, and reads without a unique V-gene family were dropped. In a later analysis, fewer than 650 highly shared, low-generation-probability nucleotide sequences were removed to address suspected cross-contamination and a sequencing artifact. A later analysis calculated a clonal expansion index for each public chain from normalized within-repertoire ranks of inferred template counts. Generation probabilities in a later analysis came from a VDJ recombination model fitted to out-of-frame rearrangements, and those results were checked against IGoR. A later analysis scored TCR-TCR, TCR-HLA and TCR-CMV co-occurrence with hypergeometric tests, applying a repertoire-size bias correction to TCR pairs. To estimate false discovery rates, a later analysis permuted the HLA or CMV assignments 20 times. A later analysis grouped co-occurring TCRs with DBSCAN, adding TCRdist sequence similarity when clustering within HLA-allele-positive subsets. For co-occurrence clustering, repertoires with fewer than 30,000 or more than 120,000 public chains were excluded, along with several repertoires with anomalous nucleotide sharing. TCRdb obtained this table from immuneACCESS and retained in-frame rearrangements with V and J assigned. These tables miss some clones; where compared with another copy, unresolved V genes account for less than half of the shortfall, and the remainder is unexplained. That table gives V, J and clone size, and the DNA gave D and trimming. The table for this sample lists 100,000 or so clones. The ten largest clones add up to 0.59% of the sample.

In total, fewer than 750 healthy bone marrow donors made up the cohort. Cohort members were all nominally healthy when sampled, although unrecorded immune exposures were likely present. The donor was CMV seronegative and belonged to the group of more than 300 seronegative cohort members. Every donor gave a peripheral blood sample, and the peripheral blood mononuclear cells from that sample were used for TCR beta sequencing. The Qiagen DNeasy Blood Extraction Kit was used to extract genomic DNA from the blood cell samples. The source of this sequence is a man in his fifties or sixties in good health and CMV-seronegative. The sample was PBMCs. This chain joins TRBV19 to TRBJ2-1, with the identity of the D gene unclear. The nucleotides are TGTGCCAGTAGTATAATGGCTTTCAATGAGCAGTTCTTC. The encoded protein is CASSIMAFNEQFF.